These 17 T cell receptor beta chains came from one sample sequenced in a study of T cell clonality in common variable immunodeficiency. Sequenced by immunoSEQ multiplex PCR; TCRdb stores in-frame clones only, minus some. The sample is made up of about 28,000 clones, none counted only once. The study's findings and limits: Reportedly, TCR beta sequences from common variable immunodeficiency showed fewer deletions and N-nucleotide insertions.

Their target antigens are unknown. Sequencing was performed on peripheral blood mononuclear cells. These receptors were collected from a human donor with common variable immunodeficiency.

Details on this clone: The read terminates 3 residues ahead of where the CDR3 ends, so the germline J gene completes it. The chain has TRBV6-1 and TRBJ2-7; TRBD1 matches 9 bases. Germline V gene data show CDR1 as MNHNS and CDR2 as SASEGT. J was trimmed by 6 bases and V by 1 base; bases with no gene match: 4. The CDR3 is made up of 14 amino acids. Here the CDR3 reads CASSEGTGVREQYF. The DNA read from the CDR3 is TGTGCCAGCAGTGAAGGGACAGGGGTGCGCGAG.

This clone was counted at least ten times. Read data end 3 residues before the CDR3 end; the end is taken from the germline J gene. The rearrangement joins TRBV19 to TRBJ2-3; TRBD2 is a possible D gene (7 bases). The CDR3 has 16 residues. Trimming stripped 8 bases from V and 2 bases from J, with 20 bases between. Germline V gives CDR1 LNHDA, CDR2 SQIVND (reference sequence). CDR3 sequence: CASAQGRGGPTDTQYF. The sequenced CDR3 bases are TGTGCCAGTGCCCAAGGTAGGGGGGGGCCCACAGATACG.

In this sample, this clone turned up a few times. From the germline J gene comes the end of the CDR3, since the read stops 3 residues before it. The chain has TRBV11-2 and TRBJ2-7; D is unresolved. Looked up from germline, CDR1 is SGHAT and CDR2 is FQNNGV. V was pared by 5 bases and J by 6 bases, with 8 bases between. CDR3 length: 11 residues. The CDR3: CASSRPGEQYF. CDR3 DNA (partial): TGTGCCAGCAGCCGGCCGGGCGAG.

This clone was detected a few times. CDR3 protein: CASSIDLPTGGAREQYF. The sequenced CDR3 bases are TGTGCCAGTAGTATAGATCTCCCGACAGGGGGGGCGCGCGAG. The rearrangement links TRBV19 to TRBJ2-7; 9 nucleotides align to TRBD1. The read ends 3 residues shy of where the CDR3 ends; the end is completed using the germline J gene. The CDR3 extends over 17 amino acids. The V gene end was trimmed by 0 bases and the J gene end by 6 bases; junction bases not matched to a gene: 12. The germline gives CDR1 LNHDA, CDR2 SQIVND (reference sequence). The complete variable domain, with remaining parts taken from reference TRBV19 and TRBJ2-7, reads DGGITQSPKYLFRKEGQNVTLSCEQNLNHDAMYWYRQDPGQGLRLIYYSQIVNDFQKGDIAEGYSVSREKKESFPLTVTSAQKNPTAFYLCASSIDLPTGGAREQYFGPGTRLTVT.

This clone has ten or more counts. The read terminates 3 residues before the CDR3 end, so the remaining end is supplied by the germline J gene. The gene calls are TRBV20-1 and TRBJ1-2, with TRBD1 as a possible D gene (6 bases). This CDR3 spans 15 amino acids. Germline lookup yields CDR1 DFQATT and CDR2 SNEGSKA (reference sequence). The V end lost 2 bases, the J end lost 4 bases, and 17 bases lay between the germline ends. CDR3 loop: CSARSEDSLIYGYTF. The CDR3 bases that were read are TGCAGTGCTAGATCGGAGGACAGCCTCATCTATGGC.

Ten or more counts support this clone. The DNA ends 3 residues before the CDR3 does, and the rest of the CDR3 is filled in from the germline J gene. V usage is TRBV7-8 and J usage is TRBJ2-1; TRBD2 matches 13 bases. The germline V gene encodes CDR1 SGHVS and CDR2 FQNEAQ. The CDR3 consists of 15 residues. The V gene end was trimmed by 6 bases and the J gene end by 6 bases; junction bases not matched to a gene: 5. CDR3 amino acids: CASSKTSGGGNEQFF. The CDR3 DNA, read in part, is TGTGCCAGCAGTAAAACTAGCGGGGGGGGCAATGAG.

This clone appeared a few times. The read ends 3 residues before the CDR3 terminus; that terminus is restored from the germline J gene. V and J are TRBV7-2 and TRBJ2-7; 8 positions match TRBD2. This CDR3 comprises 14 residues. The V gene's germline CDR1 is SGHTA and CDR2 FQGNSA. V trimming: 1 base; J trimming: 4 bases; junction bases outside the gene matches: 3. The DNA read from the CDR3 is TGTGCCAGCAGCTTAGGTAGCGGGGTATACGAG. Translation: CASSLGSGVYE. From start to end, the CDR3 is CASSLGSGVYEQYF. Together with reference TRBV7-2 and TRBJ2-7, the CDR3 gives the full variable domain: GAGVSQSPSNKVTEKGKDVELRCDPISGHTALYWYRQSLGQGLEFLIYFQGNSAPDKSGLPSDRFSAERTGGSVSTLTIQRTQQEDSAVYLCASSLGSGVYEQYFGPGTRLTVT.

In this sample, this clone turned up a few times. The read gets to within 3 residues of the CDR3 end, and the germline J gene fills in the rest. The chain combines TRBV19 with TRBJ1-1; 7 bases fit TRBD1. CDR3 length: 15 amino acids. Germline CDR1 reads LNHDA; CDR2 reads SQIVND (reference sequence). The junction had 7 bases not matched to a gene; V was cut back by 6 bases and J by 0 bases. CDR3 DNA, as far as it was read: TGTGCCAGTAGGGGATCCGGGACAGTGAACACTGAA. It specifies CASRGSGTVNTE. The full CDR3 is CASRGSGTVNTEAFF. Based on the CDR3 plus reference TRBV19 and TRBJ1-1, the full variable domain is DGGITQSPKYLFRKEGQNVTLSCEQNLNHDAMYWYRQDPGQGLRLIYYSQIVNDFQKGDIAEGYSVSREKKESFPLTVTSAQKNPTAFYLCASRGSGTVNTEAFFGQGTRLTVV.

In its sample, this clone was seen many times. Read sequence stops 3 residues before the CDR3 end, and the germline J gene provides the missing end. This chain uses TRBV29-1 with TRBJ2-1; D is unclear. V was pared by 2 bases and J by 8 bases, with 4 bases between. CDR1 and CDR2 from the germline V gene are SQVTM and ANQGSEA. The CDR3 covers 10 residues. Incomplete CDR3 DNA: TGCAGCGTTGAAAAGGATGAG. Protein sequence: CSVEKDE. The entire CDR3 protein reads CSVEKDEQFF.

This clone was seen a few times. The CDR3 end falls 3 residues outside the read, so it is completed with the germline J gene. V and J are TRBV18 and TRBJ2-7, with a weak D call TRBD2 (5 bases). Trimming took off 3 bases at V and 2 bases at J, with 5 bases between the two ends. The germline V gene encodes CDR1 KGHSH and CDR2 LQKENI. This CDR3 comprises 12 residues. The part of the CDR3 DNA that was read is TGTGCCAGCTCACCGCGGGCCTACGAG. Encoded protein: CASSPRAYE. The full CDR3 protein reads CASSPRAYEQYF.

Details on this clone: The CDR3 end lies 3 residues beyond the end of the read and is filled in from the germline J gene. The rearrangement links TRBV30 to TRBJ2-1, with a weak D call TRBD2 (6 bases). From germline, CDR1 is GTSNPN and CDR2 SVGIG (reference sequence). Trimming took 5 bases from V and 1 from J, leaving 9 bases between them. This CDR3 has 13 residues. Partial CDR3 DNA: TGTGCCTGGTCTAGCGTGTCCTACAATGAG. Protein: CAWSSVSYNE. The complete CDR3 reads CAWSSVSYNEQFF.

This clone counts as medium-sized (0.01 to 0.1%). Read coverage stops 3 residues before the CDR3 terminus; the germline J gene supplies the remainder. The chain links TRBV20-1 to TRBJ2-7; a possible D gene is TRBD1 (6 bases). The CDR3 spans 13 residues. Looked up from germline, CDR1 is DFQATT and CDR2 is SNEGSKA (reference sequence). Trimming shortened V by 0 bases and J by 5 bases, and 11 bases separated the two germline ends. This chain's CDR3 is CSARDRGYHEQYF. The sequenced CDR3 bases are TGCAGTGCTAGAGATAGGGGGTATCACGAG.

This clone was counted ten times or more. Read data end 3 residues before the CDR3 end; the end is taken from the germline J gene. The gene calls are TRBV7-8 and TRBJ2-7, with 8 bases that match TRBD1. Germline V lookup: CDR1 SGHVS, CDR2 FQNEAQ. This CDR3 contains 18 residues. The V and J ends lost 0 bases and 3 bases, in that order; junction bases with no gene match: 13. CDR3 sequence: CASSLADRGPPSNYEQYF. Incomplete CDR3 DNA: TGTGCCAGCAGCTTAGCCGACAGGGGCCCTCCTTCTAACTACGAG.

On this clone itself: From the germline J gene comes the end of the CDR3, since the read stops 3 residues before it. The V gene is TRBV7-8, the J gene TRBJ2-7; 7 nucleotides agree with TRBD1. With 0 bases clipped from V and 3 bases from J, the junction kept 2 bases outside the gene matches. Germline V CDR1 and CDR2: SGHVS, FQNEAQ. This CDR3 contains 14 residues. The CDR3 sequence is CASSLAWDSYEQYF. CDR3 bases read: TGTGCCAGCAGCTTAGCGTGGGACAGCTACGAG.

In its sample, this clone was seen many times. The read comes to an end 3 residues before the CDR3 does, leaving the germline J gene to fill in the end. This chain uses TRBV12-3 or TRBV12-4 with TRBJ1-2; D gene unclear. This CDR3 spans 13 amino acids. V lost 1 base to trimming and J lost 2 bases, with 5 bases between them. The DNA read from the CDR3 is TGTGCCAGCAGTTTAGGGCGGAACTATGGC. Translation: CASSLGRNYG. The CDR3 in full is CASSLGRNYGYTF.

Notes on this clone: The CDR3 is cut off 3 residues early in the read; its end comes from the germline J gene. This chain connects TRBV5-6 to TRBJ1-6; a weak D match, TRBD1 (5 bases). The V end was cut by 4 bases, the J end by 6 bases, with 14 bases between. The CDR3 spans 15 residues. The germline CDR1 and CDR2 sequences are SGHDT and YYEEEE. The DNA read from the CDR3 is TGTGCCAGCAGCGGGGCCCCGGCCAGTAATTCACCC. Its translation is CASSGAPASNSP. The full CDR3 protein reads CASSGAPASNSPLHF.

In its sample, this clone was seen a few times. The CDR3 bases that were read are TGTGCCAGCACCCGGCCCGGGGGGCGCGGGTATGGC. Its translation is CASTRPGGRGYG. The full-length CDR3 reads as CASTRPGGRGYGYTF. The rearrangement uses TRBV7-2 and TRBJ1-2, with D maybe TRBD1 (6 bases). Read coverage stops 3 residues before the CDR3 terminus; the germline J gene supplies the remainder. V lost 7 bases to trimming and J lost 5 bases, with 20 bases between them. This CDR3 is built from 15 residues. CDR1 and CDR2 (germline): SGHTA, FQGNSA.